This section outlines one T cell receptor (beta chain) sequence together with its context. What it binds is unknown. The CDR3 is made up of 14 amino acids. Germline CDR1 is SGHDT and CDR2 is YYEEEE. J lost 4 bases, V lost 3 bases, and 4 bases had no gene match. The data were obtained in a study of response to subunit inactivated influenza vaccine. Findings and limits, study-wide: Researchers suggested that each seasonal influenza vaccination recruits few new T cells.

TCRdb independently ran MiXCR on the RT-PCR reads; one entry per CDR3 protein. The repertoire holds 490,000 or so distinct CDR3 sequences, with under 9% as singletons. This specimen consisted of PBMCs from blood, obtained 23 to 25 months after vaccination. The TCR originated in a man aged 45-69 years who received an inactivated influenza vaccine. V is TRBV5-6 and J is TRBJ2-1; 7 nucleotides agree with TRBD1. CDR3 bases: TGTGCCAGCAGCTGGGGACAGCCGTACAATGAGCAGTTCTTC. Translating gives CASSWGQPYNEQFF.